This passage covers 20 T cell receptor beta chains from one sample sequenced in a study of vaccination and CD4 T cells after COVID-19. The Oncomine TCR Beta short-read assay was applied to DNA of cultured CD4+ T cells. Each CDR3 protein is one row after TCRdb ran MiXCR on the PCR reads. The sample has under 9,500 distinct CDR3 sequences, about 48% seen once. As for treatment: approximately 9-day PBMC culture with coronavirus spike peptide pools or control peptides (ViraFEST assay). Prior to the COVID-19 pandemic (2011-2018), the unexposed donor's CD4+ T cells were collected. The antigens for these receptors are not known. Material: CD4+ T cells from blood, cultured in vitro. The receptors originated from a human donor in good health.

This clonotype was counted only a few times. The chain employs TRBV19 and TRBJ1-5, with no clear D. This CDR3 has 17 amino acids. V lost 1 base and J 0 bases, leaving 13 bases between the germline ends. CDR1 and CDR2 (germline): LNHDA, SQIVND (reference sequence). The CDR3 loop reads CASSIVTGPYSNQPQHF. CDR3 coding DNA: TGTGCCAGTAGTATAGTAACCGGACCCTATAGCAATCAGCCCCAGCATTTT. The variable domain in full, with the rest retrieved from reference TRBV19 and TRBJ1-5, is DGGITQSPKYLFRKEGQNVTLSCEQNLNHDAMYWYRQDPGQGLRLIYYSQIVNDFQKGDIAEGYSVSREKKESFPLTVTSAQKNPTAFYLCASSIVTGPYSNQPQHFGDGTRLSIL.

This clonotype is large. This sequence joins TRBV7-6 and TRBJ2-7; no clear D. The CDR3 totals 13 residues. From germline, CDR1 is SGHVS and CDR2 FNYEAQ. Trimming took 1 base from V and 2 from J, leaving 6 bases between them. In DNA, the CDR3 is TGTGCCAGCAGCTTAGGACGGACCTACGAGCAGTACTTC. Its translation is CASSLGRTYEQYF.

This clonotype occurred a few times. The chain recombines TRBV20-1 with TRBJ2-3, with D unresolved. CDR1 DFQATT and CDR2 SNEGSKA come from the germline V gene (reference sequence). There are 13 residues in the CDR3. V was pared by 6 bases and J by 1 base, with 11 bases between. The DNA of the CDR3 is TGCAGTGCGACCGGATCCGGCACAGATACGCAGTATTTT. Translated, it gives CSATGSGTDTQYF.

V and J are TRBV4-1 and TRBJ1-1, with D unresolved. CDR1 is MGHRA and CDR2 is YSYEKL in the germline V gene. The CDR3 is 16 residues long. With 5 bases removed from V and 0 bases from J, the gap between germline ends came to 16 bases. The CDR3 reads CASSSPSGRVNTEAFF. For the CDR3, the DNA is TGCGCCAGCAGCAGCCCGTCCGGACGTGTGAACACTGAAGCTTTCTTT.

This clonotype was recorded a few times. The genes are TRBV2 and TRBJ1-6, with a possible D match to TRBD1 (6 bases). Germline assignment: CDR1 SNHLY and CDR2 FYNNEI. The CDR3 length is 14 residues. V lost 8 bases and J lost 3, with 11 bases in between. The CDR3 nucleotides read TGTGCCAGCGTACCGGACAGCTATAATTCACCCCTCCACTTT. This translates into CASVPDSYNSPLHF.

The chain recombines TRBV7-7 with TRBJ2-5; D remains ambiguous. This CDR3 region has 13 residues. The germline V gene encodes CDR1 SSHAT and CDR2 FNYEAQ (reference sequence). V lost 1 base and J 6 bases, leaving 9 bases between the germline ends. CDR3 sequence reads: CASSLGVRKTQYF. CDR3 nucleotides: TGTGCCAGCAGCTTAGGGGTACGGAAGACCCAGTACTTC.

The rearrangement joins TRBV12-5 to TRBJ1-2, with TRBD1 matching over 7 bases. Germline V gene lookup returns CDR1 LGHNT and CDR2 FRNRAP. CDR3 length equals 16 residues. The V and J ends lost 2 bases and 2 bases, in that order; junction bases with no gene match: 8. For the CDR3, the DNA is TGTGCTAGTGGTTTGTGGGGACAGCGATCGAACTATGGCTACACCTTC. Translated: CASGLWGQRSNYGYTF.

The V gene is TRBV5-1, the J gene TRBJ1-2; 8 bases are a match to TRBD1. The CDR3 contains 15 residues. Germline CDR1 reads SGHRS; CDR2 reads YFSETQ. V dropped 0 bases and J dropped 4; count of bases not matched to a gene: 5. In nucleotides, the CDR3 is TGCGCCAGCAGCTTGGGGACCACAGGGGGCTATGGCTACACCTTC. Protein sequence: CASSLGTTGGYGYTF.

The chain is built from TRBV7-2 and TRBJ2-3; a weak D match, TRBD1 (5 bases). Trimming stripped 5 bases from V and 4 bases from J, with 10 bases between. The CDR3 contains 13 residues. Germline CDR1 reads SGHTA; CDR2 reads FQGNSA. The CDR3 DNA is TGTGCCAGCAGCGCCAGGGAATCAGATACGCAGTATTTT. The encoded protein is CASSARESDTQYF.

The chain joins TRBV5-4 to TRBJ2-1; the match to TRBD2 covers 7 bases. The V segment lost 4 bases and the J segment 4 bases; nucleotides outside the gene matches: 11. Per germline, CDR1 SGHNT and CDR2 YYREEE (reference sequence). The CDR3 is made up of 16 amino acids. The CDR3 is CASSPGGGWGYNEQFF. CDR3 DNA sequence: TGTGCCAGCAGCCCTGGGGGGGGGTGGGGGTACAATGAGCAGTTCTTC.

The rearrangement uses TRBV7-6 and TRBJ2-3, with D tentatively TRBD1 (6 bases). Trimming took off 4 bases at V and 6 bases at J, with 20 bases between the two ends. There are 16 residues in the CDR3. CDR1 is SGHVS and CDR2 is FNYEAQ in the germline V gene. CDR3 DNA: TGTGCCAGCAGCTCGGCGTCGCAGGGGATTGGGGATACGCAGTATTTT. Protein: CASSSASQGIGDTQYF.

In this sample, this clonotype turned up a few times. The chain has TRBV7-6 and TRBJ1-2; 7 nucleotides agree with TRBD1. The CDR3 has 12 residues. The germline gives CDR1 SGHVS, CDR2 FNYEAQ. Unmatched junction bases numbered 4, after V lost 5 bases and J lost 7 bases. DNA of the CDR3: TGTGCCAGCAGCAGCACAGGGGTTGGCTACACCTTC. This codes for CASSSTGVGYTF.

V is TRBV19 and J is TRBJ2-7; TRBD1 matches at 7 bases. This CDR3 is built from 14 residues. Looked up from germline, CDR1 is LNHDA and CDR2 is SQIVND (reference sequence). Trimming took 3 bases from V and 2 from J; bases not matched to a gene: 4. The CDR3 DNA reads TGTGCCAGTAGTATTAGACAGGGTACCTACGAGCAGTACTTC. Protein product: CASSIRQGTYEQYF.

The chain employs TRBV7-8 and TRBJ1-1, with a possible D match to TRBD1 (5 bases). Germline V lookup: CDR1 SGHVS, CDR2 FQNEAQ. V was shortened by 1 base and J by 6 bases, with 12 bases between the two germline ends. CDR3 size: 14 residues. The CDR3 DNA sequence: TGTGCCAGCAGCTTAGTAGGAGGGGTAGCTGAAGCTTTCTTT. Translated, it gives CASSLVGGVAEAFF.

This rearrangement joins TRBV5-1 to TRBJ2-7, with TRBD1 as a possible D gene (6 bases). Germline CDR1 reads SGHRS; CDR2 reads YFSETQ. Trimming pared 0 bases from V and 0 bases from J, leaving 13 bases between. The CDR3 has 16 amino acids. CDR3 sequence: CASSLGGHQSSYEQYF. The CDR3 DNA follows: TGCGCCAGCAGCTTGGGGGGACACCAATCCTCCTACGAGCAGTACTTC.

The chain recombines TRBV10-3 with TRBJ2-7; D gene uncertain. Trimming took 4 bases from V and 3 from J, leaving 7 bases between them. CDR3 length: 12 amino acids. CDR1 and CDR2 from the germline V gene are ENHRY and SYGVKD. CDR3 region: CAISGQYYEQYF. The CDR3 DNA reads as TGTGCCATCAGTGGTCAGTACTACGAGCAGTACTTC.

This chain uses TRBV15 with TRBJ2-3; either TRBD1 or TRBD2 may supply D (5 bases each). This CDR3 comprises 14 residues. CDR1 LNHNV and CDR2 YYDKDF come from the germline V gene (reference sequence). The V and J ends lost 5 bases and 10 bases respectively, with 19 bases between them. The CDR3, as DNA: TGTGCCACCAGCGGGGGATTGATAGCCGCCTCGCAGTATTTT. Translation: CATSGGLIAASQYF.

CDR3 DNA: TGTGCCATCAGTGATCTGTTCAATCAGCCCCAGCATTTT. It codes for CAISDLFNQPQHF. The rearrangement links TRBV10-3 to TRBJ1-5; D is uncertain. The CDR3 runs 13 residues. V dropped 3 bases and J dropped 3 bases, with 6 bases sitting between them. The germline gives CDR1 ENHRY, CDR2 SYGVKD.

In this sample, this clonotype turned up a few times. This rearrangement joins TRBV20-1 to TRBJ1-5; tentatively, D is TRBD1 (6 bases). CDR3 length: 13 amino acids. Per the germline V gene, CDR1 is DFQATT and CDR2 is SNEGSKA (reference sequence). With 3 bases removed from V and 5 bases from J, the gap between germline ends came to 11 bases. This chain's CDR3 is CSASRGVDQPQHF. CDR3 DNA: TGCAGTGCTAGCAGGGGTGTCGATCAGCCCCAGCATTTT.

The chain uses TRBV2 and TRBJ1-2, with 11 bases aligning to TRBD1. CDR3 size: 13 residues. The V gene end was trimmed by 6 bases and the J gene end by 8 bases; junction bases not matched to a gene: 5. CDR1 SNHLY and CDR2 FYNNEI come from the germline V gene. CDR3 in DNA: TGTGCCAGCAGGGACAGGGGGCGAGGCGGCTACACCTTC. Residues: CASRDRGRGGYTF.